What follows is one TCR beta chain and its context. The sample comes from a study of blood T cell repertoires in COVID-19. Per germline, CDR1 MGHRA and CDR2 YSYEKL. After removal of 3 bases from V and 8 bases from J, the junction contained 16 bases not matched to a gene. The CDR3 totals 19 residues. The data were produced by immunoSEQ multiplex PCR, yet TCRdb's version contains in-frame clones alone and is incomplete. The profile shows approximately 210,000 clones, roughly 82% of them singletons. Sequencing input: peripheral blood. The sequence derives from a woman aged 40-49 years with acute or convalescent COVID-19. The rearrangement joins TRBV4-1 to TRBJ1-4; 12 nucleotides match TRBD1. CDR3 DNA sequence: TGCGCCAGCAGCCAGACTACCGGGACAGGGGGCGCGAGAGGGGAAAAACTGTTTTTT. It yields the protein CASSQTTGTGGARGEKLFF.